One and the same sample provided the 10 T cell receptor beta chains below, sequenced in a study of T cell repertoires in cytomegalovirus infection. A single record per CDR3 protein comes from TCRdb applying MiXCR to the reads. The repertoire includes nearly 550,000 distinct CDR3 sequences, 16% of them detected once, and roughly a quarter sits in the top ten. Sequenced material: CD8+ T cells from PBMCs. All receptors come from a human donor in good health (CMV status not recorded). Some clones in this sample may be carry-over from other donors' samples.

This clonotype was observed a few times. The rearrangement links TRBV6-5 to TRBJ1-4, with 8 bases lining up with TRBD1. The CDR3 totals 16 residues. Germline V gene sequence: CDR1 MNHEY, CDR2 SVGAGI. J lost 7 bases, V lost 0 bases, and 7 bases had no gene match. The CDR3 loop reads CASSYSTGEVTEKLFF. CDR3 DNA: TGTGCCAGCAGTTACTCGACAGGGGAGGTTACTGAAAAACTGTTTTTT.

V is TRBV7-8 and J is TRBJ2-1, with TRBD2 as a possible D gene (6 bases). V was shortened by 5 bases and J by 4 bases, with 21 bases between the two germline ends. Germline CDR1 and CDR2: SGHVS and FQNEAQ. There are 17 residues in the CDR3. DNA for the CDR3: TGTGCCAGCAGCCCAGGACTTTCGGGAGACATTTACAATGAGCAGTTCTTC. The encoded protein is CASSPGLSGDIYNEQFF.

V and J are TRBV7-9 and TRBJ1-1; maybe TRBD1 (5 bases). This CDR3 has 12 residues. The V gene's germline CDR1 is SEHNR and CDR2 FQNEAQ (reference sequence). The V and J ends lost 3 bases and 7 bases respectively, with 9 bases between them. This chain's CDR3 is CASSFVGVEAFF. The CDR3 DNA reads as TGTGCCAGCAGCTTCGTAGGGGTTGAAGCTTTCTTT.

The V and J genes are TRBV25-1 and TRBJ1-6; tentative D call: TRBD1 (6 bases). There are 16 residues in the CDR3. V lost 3 bases and J 7 bases, leaving 16 bases between the germline ends. Per the germline V gene, CDR1 is MGHDK and CDR2 is SYGVNS. As DNA, the CDR3 is TGTGCCAGCAGTGACAGGGGCCTTCTATCGAATTCACCCCTCCACTTT. Protein sequence: CASSDRGLLSNSPLHF.

This clonotype has at least ten counts. This chain joins TRBV6-1 and TRBJ2-6; D not certain. CDR3 size: 10 residues. V was clipped by 5 bases and J by 12 bases, with 5 bases between them. Per germline, CDR1 MNHNS and CDR2 SASEGT. In DNA form, the CDR3 reads TGTGCCAGCAGTCACTTCGTCCTGACTTTC. Translating it yields CASSHFVLTF.

The chain recombines TRBV5-6 with TRBJ2-1, with 9 bases aligning to TRBD2. V lost 4 bases to trimming and J lost 4 bases; unmatched junction nucleotides: 6. There are 15 residues in the CDR3. Germline CDR1 SGHDT, CDR2 YYEEEE. The CDR3, as DNA: TGTGCCAGCAGCCATAGGACTAGCGATTACAATGAGCAGTTCTTC. This codes for CASSHRTSDYNEQFF.

Turning to this clonotype: Given a much more abundant clone one base away, this may be a read error. J is TRBJ2-1 and V is TRBV12-5, with D possibly matching TRBD2 (6 bases). Germline values: CDR1 LGHNT, CDR2 FRNRAP. CDR3 length: 14 amino acids. As DNA, the CDR3 is TGTGCTAGTAGTACGGGACTCCCCCTCAATGAGCAGTGCTTC. This translates into CASSTGLPLNEQCF.

This chain connects TRBV12-3 or TRBV12-4 to TRBJ2-1; D perhaps matches TRBD2 (5 bases). The CDR3 contains 15 residues. Trimming left V 6 bases short and J 9 bases short, with 21 bases between. CDR3 loop: CASSQEASKIGEQFF. The CDR3 DNA is TGTGCCAGCAGCCAGGAGGCTAGTAAAATTGGTGAGCAGTTCTTC.

The genes are TRBV28 and TRBJ1-5; D gene ambiguous. The CDR3 totals 14 residues. Germline V gene data show CDR1 as MDHEN and CDR2 as SYDVKM. Deletions cut 6 bases from V and 7 bases from J, with 16 bases between. This CDR3 reads CASSSGPYRQPQHF. CDR3 DNA sequence: TGTGCCAGCAGCTCGGGCCCCTATAGGCAGCCCCAGCATTTT.

There are many counts of this clonotype. The chain carries TRBV7-9 and TRBJ1-2, with TRBD1 as a possible D gene (6 bases). Germline CDR1 and CDR2: SEHNR and FQNEAQ (reference sequence). Trimming left V 5 bases short and J 4 bases short, with 8 bases between. This CDR3 has 12 amino acids. CDR3 region: CASSPGAYGYTF. The CDR3, as DNA: TGTGCCAGCAGCCCAGGGGCCTATGGCTACACCTTC.